This T cell receptor (beta chain) came from a study of T-cell reconstitution after alpha-beta-depleted transplantation in children. With 6 bases clipped from V and 6 bases from J, the junction kept 10 bases outside the gene matches. The CDR3 runs 14 residues. Per germline, CDR1 DFQATT and CDR2 SNEGSKA (reference sequence). Preparation of the TCRbeta library used unique molecular identifiers. From the PCR reads, TCRdb called clonotypes with MiXCR, one entry per CDR3 protein. The data show 400,000 to 500,000 distinct CDR3 sequences, under 13% seen once. The rearrangement joins TRBV20-1 to TRBJ2-3; 9 nucleotides align to TRBD1. This receptor was identified in a human donor who donated a stem cell graft to a child with acute myeloid leukemia. This specimen was PBMCs from the stem cell graft donor, taken from the stem cell graft. DNA for the CDR3: TGCAGTGCGACAACCCCCGGGACAGGGGATACGCAGTATTTT. This codes for CSATTPGTGDTQYF.